These T cell receptor beta chains were read from a single sample in a study of blood T cell repertoires in COVID-19. Clones were sequenced by immunoSEQ multiplex PCR, and TCRdb holds only the in-frame ones, with some missing. Among fewer than 110,000 clones, 88% were seen once, and the ten largest hold approximately 3.7%. The source material was peripheral blood. The source of these receptors is a human donor in a cohort sampled during active COVID-19. Each CDR3 is given with its conserved first and last residue. D genes are given only for firm matches.

TGTGCCAGCAGCCAAGATACAGGGATCTCACCCCTCCACTTT,CASSQDTGISPLHF,TRBJ1-6,TRBV4-2,14,-
TGTGCCACCAGCAGAGATCGCGGGAGGAAAGAGACCCAGTACTTC,CATSRDRGRKETQYF,TRBJ2-5,TRBV15,15,TRBD2
TGTGCCAGCCGGCTCGGGGGGGGTGGAAGCTACGAGCAGTACTTC,CASRLGGGGSYEQYF,TRBJ2-7,TRBV6-5,15,TRBD2
TGTGCCAGCAGTTTAATCGCTCAGGGGGGCCTTAATGGCTACACCTTC,CASSLIAQGGLNGYTF,TRBJ1-2,TRBV28,16,TRBD1
TGTGCCAGCAGTCTACGACAGGTTAATCAGCCCCAGCATTTT,CASSLRQVNQPQHF,TRBJ1-5,TRBV28,14,-
TGTGCCACCAGCAGAGATTACGGAAGCAGGGGACGGCTGAACACTGAAGCTTTCTTT,CATSRDYGSRGRLNTEAFF,TRBJ1-1,TRBV15,19,-
TGTGCCAGCAGCCCCCGACAGGGGGCAGGCGAGCAGTACTTC,CASSPRQGAGEQYF,TRBJ2-7,TRBV5-4,14,TRBD1
TGTGCCAGCAGTGAAGGGCCAGGCCGCACCGAAGCTTTCTTT,CASSEGPGRTEAFF,TRBJ1-1,TRBV6-1,14,-
TGTGCCAGCAGCCCGGGACTAGCGGGGGTGAGCTCCTACAATGAGCAGTTCTTC,CASSPGLAGVSSYNEQFF,TRBJ2-1,TRBV7-9,18,TRBD2
TGCAGTGCTAGTCCATCGGGGACTAGCATCCAGTATTTT,CSASPSGTSIQYF,TRBJ2-3,TRBV20-1,13,TRBD2
TGTGCCAGCAGCCGTGGGACAGGGGGCACTGAAGCTTTCTTT,CASSRGTGGTEAFF,TRBJ1-1,TRBV9,14,TRBD1
TGTGCCAGCTCACCAACATCAGGACAGGGTTACAATCAGCCCCAGCATTTT,CASSPTSGQGYNQPQHF,TRBJ1-5,TRBV18,17,TRBD1
TGTGCCAGCAGCGGGACTAGGCAAGAGACCCAGTACTTC,CASSGTRQETQYF,TRBJ2-5,TRBV2,13,TRBD2
TGTGCCAGCGGGAGGTCAGGGCACGAAAAACTGTTTTTT,CASGRSGHEKLFF,TRBJ1-4,TRBV6-5,13,-
TGCGCCAGCAGCCCACAGGTTGACACTGAAGCTTTCTTT,CASSPQVDTEAFF,TRBJ1-1,TRBV5-1,13,-
TGCGCCAGCAGCGGACGCCGGGACATAAACACCGGGGAGCTGTTTTTT,CASSGRRDINTGELFF,TRBJ2-2,TRBV4-1,16,-
TGTGCCAGCAGCTCAGGGGGAACGAACACTGAAGCTTTCTTT,CASSSGGTNTEAFF,TRBJ1-1,TRBV11-3,14,TRBD1
TGCGCCAGCAGCTTGACCGGACAGCACGAGCAGTACTTC,CASSLTGQHEQYF,TRBJ2-7,TRBV5-1,13,-
TGTGCCAGCAGCCCCGAGGGCCGGTCCGAGACCCAGTACTTC,CASSPEGRSETQYF,TRBJ2-5,TRBV11-3,14,-